This T cell receptor beta chain was documented in a study of a mutant IDH1 vaccine in newly diagnosed glioma. Sample time point: baseline, week 1 (first vaccination visit). Indicated treatment: pre-vaccination baseline after standard-of-care therapy. Donor tumors were new WHO grade 3 or 4 IDH1-mutant, ATRX-lost astrocytomas. The CDR3 loop spans 19 amino acids. V was trimmed by 5 bases and J by 0 bases, leaving 24 bases between them. Germline V gene data show CDR1 as SEHNR and CDR2 as FQNEAQ (reference sequence). Assay used: immunoSEQ multiplex PCR; TCRdb lists only in-frame clones, some missing. The sample shows 23,000 or so clones, approximately 93% of them seen only once.

The clonotype originates from a man aged 40-49 years with glioma. The material sequenced was PBMCs, taken from a glioma patient treated with radiotherapy, temozolomide or both. The chain links TRBV7-9 to TRBJ2-3; possible D gene TRBD2, 6 bases. CDR3 in DNA: TGTGCCAGCAGCCTAGGGACCGGGGGTCGTTGGAACAGCACAGATACGCAGTATTTT. Protein product: CASSLGTGGRWNSTDTQYF. Variable domain in full (rest from reference TRBV7-9 and TRBJ2-3): DTGVSQNPRHKITKRGQNVTFRCDPISEHNRLYWYRQTLGQGPEFLTYFQNEAQLEKSRLLSDRFSAERPKGSFSTLEIQRTEQGDSAMYLCASSLGTGGRWNSTDTQYFGPGTRLTVL.